Below are 15 T cell receptor beta chains sequenced from a single sample in a study of shared clonotypes between healthy human individuals. Generated by immunoSEQ multiplex PCR, the TCRdb table keeps only in-frame clones and is missing some. The sample contains around 940,000 clones, about three quarters of which appear only once. The sequenced sample consisted of memory CD4+ T cells sorted from blood. Subset reported: CD45RA-negative fraction. These receptors were collected from a young man in good health.

The chain recombines TRBV5-8 with TRBJ2-2; TRBD2 might be the D (5 bases). Trimming left V 5 bases short and J 0 bases short, with 14 bases between. The CDR3 spans 16 residues. Germline CDR1 is SGHTS and CDR2 is YDEGEE. This CDR3 reads CASRSRGSANTGELFF. DNA of the CDR3: TGTGCCAGCAGGTCCCGGGGTAGCGCGAACACCGGGGAGCTGTTTTTT. The entire variable domain, with the rest obtained from reference TRBV5-8 and TRBJ2-2, is as follows: EAGVTQSPTHLIKTRGQQATLRCSPISGHTSVYWYQQALGLGLQFLLWYDEGEERNRGNFPPRFSGRQFPNYSSELNVNALELEDSALYLCASRSRGSANTGELFFGEGSRLTVL.

J is TRBJ2-1 and V is TRBV30, with 9 bases aligning to TRBD2. Germline-derived CDR1 and CDR2 are GTSNPN and SVGIG (reference sequence). V lost 4 bases to trimming and J lost 9 bases; unmatched junction nucleotides: 4. The CDR3 contains 12 residues. The CDR3 spells CAWTSGNFEQFF. CDR3 bases: TGTGCCTGGACTAGCGGGAACTTTGAGCAGTTCTTC.

This clone is a singleton in its sample. The CDR3 DNA reads TGCGGTGGGGACGGGGGCCTGAACCTGAACACTGAAGCTTTCTTT. This translates into CGGDGGLNLNTEAFF. The chain joins TRBV29-1 to TRBJ1-1; D perhaps matches TRBD1 (6 bases). The CDR3 covers 15 residues. In germline, CDR1 is SQVTM, CDR2 ANQGSEA.

The chain couples TRBV6-6 to TRBJ2-7; TRBD1 agrees at 8 bases. J gave up 7 bases and V 7 bases, and 9 bases lay outside the gene matches. CDR3 length: 13 residues. The germline V gene has CDR1 MNHNY and CDR2 SVGAGI (reference sequence). CDR3 nucleotides: TGTGCCAGCAACGTAGGACAGGGCTGGGAGCAGTACTTC. Its protein product is CASNVGQGWEQYF.

The rearrangement uses TRBV11-2 and TRBJ2-5; no firm D call. Trimming stripped 0 bases from V and 4 bases from J, with 15 bases between. CDR3 length equals 16 residues. Germline V lookup: CDR1 SGHAT, CDR2 FQNNGV. The CDR3 here is CASSLDFGKGGETQYF. CDR3 coding DNA: TGTGCCAGCAGCTTAGATTTCGGTAAAGGCGGAGAGACCCAGTACTTC.

This clone was counted a few times. This chain connects TRBV29-1 to TRBJ2-3; D is perhaps TRBD2 (6 bases). Per the germline V gene, CDR1 is SQVTM and CDR2 is ANQGSEA. Trimming left V 5 bases short and J 2 bases short, with 11 bases between. There are 13 residues in the CDR3. The CDR3 protein is CSVNGGATDTQYF. The CDR3, as DNA: TGCAGCGTTAATGGCGGGGCCACAGATACGCAGTATTTT.

The chain uses TRBV25-1 and TRBJ2-1; D may be TRBD2 (6 bases). Germline V gene sequence: CDR1 MGHDK, CDR2 SYGVNS. This CDR3 spans 16 amino acids. Trimming cost V 4 bases and J 2 bases, with 15 bases left between them. The CDR3 bases are TGTGCCAGCAGTGTTCATTTTAGCGGTGCCTACAATGAGCAGTTCTTC. Protein sequence: CASSVHFSGAYNEQFF.

CDR3 nucleotide sequence: TGTGCCAGCAGCCTAGACAGGGTCTCAGATACGCAGTATTTT. Translated, it gives CASSLDRVSDTQYF. J is TRBJ2-3 and V is TRBV7-8, with 7 positions matching TRBD1. The CDR3 spans 14 residues. Per the germline V gene, CDR1 is SGHVS and CDR2 is FQNEAQ. The V gene end was trimmed by 5 bases and the J gene end by 4 bases; junction bases not matched to a gene: 6.

The rearrangement uses TRBV5-1 and TRBJ2-2; 7 nucleotides match TRBD1. V gave up 4 bases and J gave up 2 bases; unmatched junction bases: 5. The V gene's germline CDR1 is SGHRS and CDR2 YFSETQ. CDR3 size: 15 residues. Here the CDR3 DNA reads TGCGCCAGCAGCAGACAGGGAGAAAACACCGGGGAGCTGTTTTTT. Its protein is CASSRQGENTGELFF.

The chain links TRBV7-2 to TRBJ2-6; tentative D call: TRBD1 (6 bases). The germline gives CDR1 SGHTA, CDR2 FQGNSA. V shed 2 bases and J shed 1 base, with 9 bases lying between them. The CDR3 extends over 16 amino acids. The CDR3 nucleotides are TGTGCCAGCAGCTTACAAACAGGGTCTGGGGCCAACGTCCTGACTTTC. It is translated as CASSLQTGSGANVLTF.

This chain uses TRBV10-3 with TRBJ2-7, with 7 bases matching TRBD1. Germline CDR1 is ENHRY and CDR2 is SYGVKD. Trimming at V came to 7 bases and at J to 5 bases, leaving 5 bases not matched to a gene. The CDR3 spans 12 residues. Here the CDR3 reads CAITPGTDEQYF. DNA of the CDR3: TGTGCCATCACCCCCGGGACAGACGAGCAGTACTTC.

V usage is TRBV10-1 and J usage is TRBJ2-5, with TRBD2 matching 11 bases. The V gene end was trimmed by 4 bases and the J gene end by 3 bases; junction bases not matched to a gene: 4. Germline V CDR1 and CDR2: WNHNN, SYGVQD (reference sequence). The length of the CDR3 is 15 residues. The CDR3 nucleotides are TGCGCCAGCAGTGGGTTACTAGCGGGAGAAGAGACCCAGTACTTC. It is translated as CASSGLLAGEETQYF.

CDR3 DNA sequence: TGCGCCAGCAGCCTAGACAGGGGGCCAATATTCTTCTTC. It is translated as CASSLDRGPIFFF. This chain connects TRBV5-1 to TRBJ2-1, with TRBD1 identical over 10 bases. V was clipped by 4 bases and J by 16 bases; unmatched bases: 11. Germline V CDR1 and CDR2: SGHRS, YFSETQ. CDR3 length equals 13 residues.

The chain couples TRBV29-1 to TRBJ2-5; weak D call: TRBD2 (6 bases). This CDR3 is built from 15 residues. Germline CDR1 SQVTM, CDR2 ANQGSEA. V was cut by 5 bases and J by 1 base, with 17 bases left in between. This chain's CDR3 is CSVRFGTAAQETQYF. In DNA form, the CDR3 reads TGCAGCGTTAGATTCGGGACTGCGGCCCAAGAGACCCAGTACTTC. Full variable domain (rest looked up from reference TRBV29-1 and TRBJ2-5): SAVISQKPSRDICQRGTSLTIQCQVDSQVTMMFWYRQQPGQSLTLIATANQGSEATYESGFVIDKFPISRPNLTFSTLTVSNMSPEDSSIYLCSVRFGTAAQETQYFGPGTRLLVL.

V is TRBV7-8 and J is TRBJ1-6, with D perhaps TRBD1 (6 bases). Germline V gives CDR1 SGHVS, CDR2 FQNEAQ. The CDR3 length is 15 residues. V was clipped by 3 bases and J by 5 bases, with 11 bases between them. In DNA form, the CDR3 reads TGTGCCAGCAGCTTCGGACAGAACGATAATTCACCCCTCCACTTT. Protein sequence: CASSFGQNDNSPLHF. Supplemented by reference TRBV7-8 and TRBJ1-6, the full variable domain reads GAGVSQSPRYKVAKRGQDVALRCDPISGHVSLFWYQQALGQGPEFLTYFQNEAQLDKSGLPSDRFFAERPEGSVSTLKIQRTQQEDSAVYLCASSFGQNDNSPLHFGNGTRLTVT.